This TCR beta chain was found in a study of blood T cell repertoires in COVID-19 (dated by TCRdb to 2020 to 2021). Study-wide context: Samples from collaborators originated in the United States, Italy and Spain and spanned both the acute and convalescent phases of COVID-19. HLA class I and class II types, where available, came from metadata supplied by the sample provider rather than from assay-based typing. The repertoires were released in a freely available public database meant as a resource for research on the immune response to SARS-CoV-2. Nearly every sample came with metadata listing a de-identified subject ID, COVID-19 status, age in years and sex. Deeply sampled blood TCRbeta repertoires from subjects exposed to, actively infected with, or recovered from COVID-19 were included in the dataset. The material from the prospective study consisted of cDNA or gDNA derived from T cells, B-cell-depleted T cells, or PBMCs. Samples were obtained from the ongoing ImmuneRACE study (first 160 participants) and from roughly 1,300 subjects provided by 6 global collaborators. What the research found in general, with its limitations: The amount of clinical and demographic metadata varied by source and participant and was provided uncurated.

The germline V gene yields ENHRY for CDR1 and SYGVKD for CDR2. Reading from cysteine to phenylalanine, the CDR3 counts 16 amino acids. Solely the CDR3 DNA is kept, with 48 bases framed from the first base. V is cut back by 4 bases and J by 3 bases, with 11 bases in the junction unmatched. Each collaborating institution followed its own protocols to collect whole blood in K2EDTA tubes. For TCRbeta analysis, collaborators shipped samples in one of three forms: frozen whole blood, isolated PBMCs, or DNA extracted from either of those sample types. Of note for this clone: The target of this receptor is not known. There are no base qualities to consult, and no much larger clone falls within one base.

TCRbeta CDR3 regions were amplified from genomic DNA using the immunoSEQ Assay, a bias-controlled multiplex PCR. The study's own analysis went as follows. The number of nucleated cells in each sample was estimated by amplification of reference gene primers within the assay. To quantify the absolute abundance of each unique TCRbeta CDR3 rearrangement, sequence reads were collapsed and filtered. Productive Simpson clonality was computed per sample as the square root of Simpson's diversity index over productive rearrangements. TCRdb retrieved this table from immuneACCESS and kept in-frame rearrangements only. Not all clones are present; in checked studies, unresolved V genes account for under half, and no reason is known for the remainder. D and trimming were read from the DNA, whereas the V and J calls and clone size are those reported in that table. This sample is represented by about 43,000 clones; about 89% of them were singletons. The top ten hold 4.5% to 5% of the sample.

The sample was peripheral blood. The sequence came from a human donor in a cohort sampled during active COVID-19. This chain is built from TRBV10-3 and TRBJ2-7; TRBD2 aligns with 8 central bases. Here is the DNA: TGTGCCATCAGTGGAATCCGGGGGGGTGGTGGCTACGAGCAGTACTTC. Translated, it gives CAISGIRGGGGYEQYF.